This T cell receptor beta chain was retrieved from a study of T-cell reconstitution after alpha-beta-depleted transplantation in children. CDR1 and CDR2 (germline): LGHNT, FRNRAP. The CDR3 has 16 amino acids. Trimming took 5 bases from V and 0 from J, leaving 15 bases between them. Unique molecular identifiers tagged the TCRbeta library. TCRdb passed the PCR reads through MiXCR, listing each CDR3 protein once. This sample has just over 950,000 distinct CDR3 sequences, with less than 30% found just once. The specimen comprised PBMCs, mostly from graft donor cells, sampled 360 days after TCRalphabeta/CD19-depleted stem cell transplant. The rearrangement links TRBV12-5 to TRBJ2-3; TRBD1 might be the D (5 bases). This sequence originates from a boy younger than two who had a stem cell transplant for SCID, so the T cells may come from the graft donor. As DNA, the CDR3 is TGTGCTAGTGGTCCGGACACGGGTGGTAGCACAGATACGCAGTATTTT. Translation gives CASGPDTGGSTDTQYF.